Following are 25 T cell receptor beta chains from one sample sequenced in a study of blood T cell repertoires in COVID-19. TCRdb's copy holds only in-frame clones and misses some; the assay was immunoSEQ multiplex PCR. The sample lists just under 95,000 clones, about 80% occurring once. The sequencing input was peripheral blood. The receptors originated from a human donor in a cohort sampled during active COVID-19.

The V gene is TRBV5-3, the J gene TRBJ1-6, with D hard to call. TRBV5-3 is placed among ORFs of uncertain function. The CDR3 extends over 15 amino acids. Trimming stripped 0 bases from V and 0 bases from J, with 4 bases between. CDR3 DNA: TGTGCCAGAAGCTTGGGGAGCTCCTATAATTCACCCCTCCACTTT. Protein: CARSLGSSYNSPLHF.

The V and J genes are TRBV19 and TRBJ2-3, with D perhaps matching TRBD1 (5 bases). Trimming took off 10 bases at V and 5 bases at J, with 16 bases between the two ends. From germline, CDR1 is LNHDA and CDR2 SQIVND (reference sequence). The CDR3 is made up of 13 amino acids. The CDR3 DNA reads as TGTGCCACCTCAGGGTTTTTACTAGATACGCAGTATTTT. Its protein is CATSGFLLDTQYF.

Regarding this clone: This sample also contains other DNA sequences that code for the same CDR3. V and J are TRBV28 and TRBJ2-7; D is undetermined. The CDR3 consists of 13 residues. V lost 4 bases, J lost 4 bases, and 11 bases lay in between. Germline CDR1 and CDR2: MDHEN and SYDVKM. The CDR3 region has the DNA TGTGCCAGCAGTTCCCCCAGTCGTTACGAGCAGTACTTC. Its translation: CASSSPSRYEQYF.

The V call is TRBV3-1 (or the pseudogene TRBV3-2), the J call TRBJ1-5; 8 nucleotides line up with TRBD1. Germline CDR1 and CDR2: LGHDT and YNNKEL (reference sequence). The J segment lost 3 bases and the V segment lost 3 bases, leaving 7 bases of the junction unmatched. The CDR3 spans 16 residues. As DNA, the CDR3 is TGTGCCAGCAGCCATTCGGGACAGGTTAACAATCAGCCCCAGCATTTT. The encoded protein is CASSHSGQVNNQPQHF.

This chain's CDR3 is CASSSSYEQYF. The CDR3 DNA reads as TGTGCCAGCAGTTCTTCCTACGAGCAGTACTTC. V and J are TRBV27 and TRBJ2-7; D is unresolved. Germline V gene sequence: CDR1 MNHEY, CDR2 SMNVEV (reference sequence). V lost 4 bases and J 1 base, leaving 2 bases between the germline ends. This CDR3 is 11 amino acids long.

In DNA form, the CDR3 reads TGTGCCAGCAGCCAAAATGGGGCAGCGGGGACCTACAATGAGCAGTTCTTC. Its translation: CASSQNGAAGTYNEQFF. This chain uses TRBV3-1 (or the pseudogene TRBV3-2) with TRBJ2-1, with 7 bases fitting TRBD2. Per the germline V gene, CDR1 is LGHDT and CDR2 is YNNKEL (reference sequence). The CDR3 sequence is 17 residues long. V lost 2 bases, J lost 2 bases, and 9 bases stayed unmatched.

The table lists this clone with a few counts. The chain employs TRBV2 and TRBJ2-7, with TRBD1 matching over 12 bases. CDR3 size: 15 residues. Germline trimming cut 5 bases from V and 5 bases from J; bases unmatched to any gene: 7. CDR1 SNHLY and CDR2 FYNNEI come from the germline V gene. The CDR3 DNA reads as TGTGCCAGCAGTCCTCAAGGGACAGGGGGCGACGAGCAGTACTTC. This translates into CASSPQGTGGDEQYF. Full variable domain (missing parts from reference TRBV2 and TRBJ2-7): EPEVTQTPSHQVTQMGQEVILRCVPISNHLYFYWYRQILGQKVEFLVSFYNNEISEKSEIFDDQFSVERPDGSNFTLKIRSTKLEDSAMYFCASSPQGTGGDEQYFGPGTRLTVT.

The count of this clone is one. The chain carries TRBV18 and TRBJ1-4, with 8 positions matching TRBD1. Germline V gene lookup returns CDR1 KGHSH and CDR2 LQKENI. The J segment lost 8 bases and the V segment lost 3 bases, leaving 11 bases of the junction unmatched. This CDR3 has 16 amino acids. As DNA, the CDR3 is TGTGCCAGCTCACCGCCTCGGACAGGGTATGGGGAAAAACTGTTTTTT. Residues: CASSPPRTGYGEKLFF.

The chain carries TRBV30 and TRBJ2-7; TRBD2 agrees at 11 bases. V dropped 8 bases and J dropped 2; count of bases not matched to a gene: 5. The CDR3 spans 13 residues. Germline V gives CDR1 GTSNPN, CDR2 SVGIG (reference sequence). CDR3 nucleotide sequence: TGTGCCGCCGGGACTAGCGGAACCTACGAGCAGTACTTC. Translated: CAAGTSGTYEQYF.

The gene calls are TRBV19 and TRBJ2-7, with D possibly TRBD1 on 6 matching bases. Germline loops: CDR1 LNHDA, CDR2 SQIVND (reference sequence). Between the trimmed V and J ends, which lost 6 bases and 6 bases, there was a span of 12 bases. This CDR3 is 12 amino acids long. The CDR3 nucleotides read TGTGCCAGTAGACAGGGTGTGGGCGAGCAGTACTTC. Translating it yields CASRQGVGEQYF.

The chain is built from TRBV10-3 and TRBJ1-1; D is unresolved. The germline V gene has CDR1 ENHRY and CDR2 SYGVKD. The CDR3 loop spans 11 amino acids. V was clipped by 6 bases and J by 7 bases, with 9 bases between them. The CDR3 DNA reads as TGTGCCATCAGCGCCTATGATGAAGCTTTCTTT. Translating it yields CAISAYDEAFF.

This clone was observed a handful of times. The chain uses TRBV19 and TRBJ1-5; TRBD1 is a possible D gene (5 bases). The CDR3 sequence is 15 residues long. V dropped 5 bases and J dropped 3 bases, with 14 bases sitting between them. Germline loops: CDR1 LNHDA, CDR2 SQIVND (reference sequence). The CDR3 loop is CASSRGTANNQPQHF. In DNA, the CDR3 is TGTGCCAGTAGTCGCGGGACGGCCAACAATCAGCCCCAGCATTTT.

This clone was detected only once. The chain has TRBV7-3 and TRBJ2-7, with D perhaps matching TRBD2 (6 bases). This CDR3 is built from 13 residues. Germline V gene data show CDR1 as SGHTA and CDR2 as FQGTGA. V lost 3 bases, J lost 7 bases, and 13 bases lay in between. In DNA form, the CDR3 reads TGTGCCAGCAGCTTCAGCGGAGGGGAGGAGCAGTACTTC. It is translated as CASSFSGGEEQYF.

The chain joins TRBV12-3 or TRBV12-4 to TRBJ2-5; 9 bases agree with TRBD1. This CDR3 is 13 amino acids long. J gave up 7 bases and V 5 bases, and 5 bases lay outside the gene matches. The CDR3 loop is CASSQGGQGTQYF. The CDR3 coding sequence is TGTGCCAGCAGTCAGGGGGGACAGGGGACCCAGTACTTC.

The CDR3 protein is CAAGGRAVFEQYF. The CDR3 nucleotides read TGCGCGGCGGGCGGGAGGGCCGTTTTCGAGCAGTACTTC. The V and J genes are TRBV29-1 and TRBJ2-7, with TRBD2 matching 9 bases. Germline V gene data show CDR1 as SQVTM and CDR2 as ANQGSEA. The CDR3 is made up of 13 amino acids.

This clone appeared a single time. This CDR3 reads CASSPWGRYLETQYF. Here the CDR3 DNA reads TGTGCCAGCAGCCCCTGGGGGAGGTATTTGGAGACCCAGTACTTC. This sequence joins TRBV7-2 and TRBJ2-5; possible D gene TRBD2, 6 bases. This CDR3 comprises 15 residues. Looked up from germline, CDR1 is SGHTA and CDR2 is FQGNSA. The V end was cut by 5 bases, the J end by 5 bases, with 18 bases between.

This chain connects TRBV18 to TRBJ2-3; 8 positions match TRBD2. CDR1 is KGHSH and CDR2 is LQKENI in the germline V gene. After removal of 3 bases from V and 8 bases from J, the junction contained 10 bases not matched to a gene. The length of the CDR3 is 15 residues. The DNA for the CDR3 is TGTGCCAGCTCACCCTCCCCCGGGAGGGAAGTTACGCAGTATTTT. Its translation is CASSPSPGREVTQYF. The variable domain in full, with the rest retrieved from reference TRBV18 and TRBJ2-3, is NAGVMQNPRHLVRRRGQEARLRCSPMKGHSHVYWYRQLPEEGLKFMVYLQKENIIDESGMPKERFSAEFPKEGPSILRIQQVVRGDSAAYFCASSPSPGREVTQYFGPGTRLTVL.

This rearrangement joins TRBV28 to TRBJ2-7; 8 bases match TRBD2. CDR1 is MDHEN, CDR2 SYDVKM, per germline. The CDR3 extends over 16 amino acids. After removal of 5 bases from V and 6 bases from J, the junction contained 15 bases not matched to a gene. The CDR3 loop reads CASSTTGTRSFVEQYF. The CDR3, as DNA: TGTGCCAGCAGTACCACCGGGACTAGGAGTTTTGTCGAGCAGTACTTC.

This chain joins TRBV7-2 and TRBJ1-5; D is unresolved. CDR1 and CDR2 (germline): SGHTA, FQGNSA. This CDR3 contains 15 residues. Trimming cost V 0 bases and J 3 bases, with 9 bases left between them. CDR3 bases: TGTGCCAGCAGCTTAGCGTCGCAGAACAATCAGCCCCAGCATTTT. This translates into CASSLASQNNQPQHF.

The DNA of the CDR3 is TGTGCCAGCTCACCCGATATCGAGGGGAGGGGTGAAGCTTTCTTT. Amino acids: CASSPDIEGRGEAFF. The chain carries TRBV18 and TRBJ1-1; weak D call: TRBD1 (5 bases). Germline-derived CDR1 and CDR2 are KGHSH and LQKENI. This CDR3 has 15 residues. V lost 3 bases and J lost 7, with 18 bases in between.

The rearrangement joins TRBV5-1 to TRBJ2-5; TRBD2 matches 10 bases. This CDR3 region has 16 residues. The germline gives CDR1 SGHRS, CDR2 YFSETQ. V shed 5 bases and J 4 bases; nucleotides not matched to a gene: 11. The CDR3 region is CASSPGLAGAVETQYF. CDR3 DNA sequence: TGCGCCAGCAGTCCTGGGCTAGCGGGGGCCGTAGAGACCCAGTACTTC.

The rearrangement joins TRBV10-3 to TRBJ2-7; TRBD2 is a possible D gene (6 bases). V gave up 8 bases and J gave up 3 bases, with 8 bases separating them. Germline V CDR1 and CDR2: ENHRY, SYGVKD. The CDR3 length is 11 residues. The DNA of the CDR3 is TGTGCCATCGGGGGGAACTACGAGCAGTACTTC. It specifies CAIGGNYEQYF.

V is TRBV7-3 and J is TRBJ2-1; weak D call: TRBD2 (6 bases). V was shortened by 5 bases and J by 8 bases, with 10 bases between the two germline ends. Germline V gene sequence: CDR1 SGHTA, CDR2 FQGTGA. This CDR3 has 12 residues. The CDR3 loop is CASSKTRDEQFF. The CDR3 bases are TGTGCCAGCAGCAAGACTAGGGATGAGCAGTTCTTC.

The chain joins TRBV24-1 to TRBJ2-1, with a tentative D call TRBD2 (6 bases). Germline loops: CDR1 KGHDR, CDR2 SFDVKD. Trimming took 5 bases from V and 6 from J, leaving 22 bases between them. This CDR3 spans 17 amino acids. This CDR3 is CATSGVRGAGRGNEQFF. The CDR3 region has the DNA TGTGCCACCAGTGGAGTAAGGGGCGCGGGACGGGGCAATGAGCAGTTCTTC.

The chain combines TRBV3-1 (or the pseudogene TRBV3-2) with TRBJ2-1; TRBD2 agrees at 14 bases. CDR3 length: 16 residues. CDR1 is LGHDT and CDR2 is YNNKEL in the germline V gene (reference sequence). J gave up 7 bases and V 1 base, and 3 bases lay outside the gene matches. The CDR3 nucleotides read TGTGCCAGCAGCCAAGCGACTAGCGGGAGGGGGAATGAGCAGTTCTTC. It codes for CASSQATSGRGNEQFF.